This TCR beta chain was profiled in a study of T-cell memory formation after mild COVID-19. Via MiXCR, TCRdb re-called the 5' RACE reads, giving one row per CDR3 protein. This sample yields 550,000 to 600,000 distinct CDR3 sequences, of which 15% to 20% are seen a single time; about 7.4% belongs to the top ten. A few counts support this clonotype. Germline values: CDR1 SGHTA, CDR2 FQGNSA. V was pared by 2 bases and J by 0 bases, with 12 bases of the junction left unmatched. The CDR3 is 19 amino acids. The chain is built from TRBV7-2 and TRBJ2-1, with 8 bases fitting TRBD2. The TCR sequence derives from an adult woman who had mild COVID-19 (a few samples of this study predate the infection). Cell type and time point are not known. Sample: PBMCs or a T cell subset sorted from them (not recorded which). CDR3 nucleotides: TGTGCCAGCAGCTTACTGATAACCGAGCGGGGGAGCTCCTACAATGAGCAGTTCTTC. Translated, it gives CASSLLITERGSSYNEQFF. Together with reference TRBV7-2 and TRBJ2-1, the CDR3 gives the full variable domain: GAGVSQSPSNKVTEKGKDVELRCDPISGHTALYWYRQSLGQGLEFLIYFQGNSAPDKSGLPSDRFSAERTGGSVSTLTIQRTQQEDSAVYLCASSLLITERGSSYNEQFFGPGTRLTVL.